The clone carrying this T cell receptor (beta chain) was seen only a few times. Autologous stem cell transplantation was followed by relapse in every patient, and brentuximab vedotin exposure varied. The sample comes from a study of PD-1 blockade in classical Hodgkin lymphoma. The CDR3 runs to 13 residues. CDR1 and CDR2 (germline): KGHSH, LQKENI. V lost 2 bases and J lost 1, with 4 bases in between. Clones were sequenced by immunoSEQ multiplex PCR, and TCRdb holds only the in-frame ones, with some missing. The sample includes about 41,000 clones, about 74% of them seen just once. The sequence derives from a human donor with classical Hodgkin lymphoma. The J gene is TRBJ2-3, the V gene TRBV18, with D hard to call. The sample here was peripheral blood mononuclear cells (PBMCs), taken at baseline. In nucleotides, the CDR3 is TGTGCCAGCTCACCAATGGGCACAGATACGCAGTATTTT. Its translation is CASSPMGTDTQYF.